These T cell receptor beta chains were read from a single sample in a study of shared clonotypes between healthy human individuals. Libraries were prepared by immunoSEQ multiplex PCR; TCRdb keeps only in-frame clonotypes and omits some of them. The top ten clones hold around 0.4% of a sample with a few million clones, less than 95% of them seen once. The specimen sequenced was naive CD4+ T cells from PBMCs. These receptors originate from a man aged 18 to 35 in good health. Some clones in this sample may be carry-over from other donors' samples. CDR3s include the opening cysteine and the closing phenylalanine or tryptophan. A D gene is named only where the DNA matches it firmly. Clone size is shown for a subset of rows, as once, few, many or a class of expanded clone.

TRBV28,TRBJ2-3,.,TRBD2,CASSLWAGGTDTQYF,TGTGCCAGCAGTTTATGGGCGGGAGGAACAGATACGCAGTATTTT
TRBV7-2,TRBJ2-7,.,TRBD1,CASSLGGGQGYEQYF,TGTGCCAGCAGCTTAGGTGGCGGACAGGGTTACGAGCAGTACTTC
TRBV2,TRBJ2-1,.,TRBD2,CASSSPRTSGRTTSSYNEQFF,TGTGCCAGCAGTTCTCCTAGGACTAGCGGGAGGACCACGAGCTCCTACAATGAGCAGTTCTTC
TRBV5-1,TRBJ2-1,.,TRBD2,CASSSGLAGGGYNEQFF,TGCGCCAGCAGCTCGGGACTAGCGGGAGGAGGCTACAATGAGCAGTTCTTC
TRBV28,TRBJ1-2,.,TRBD1,CASDLGGNGYTF,TGTGCCAGCGACTTAGGGGGCAATGGCTACACCTTC
TRBV15,TRBJ1-2,.,.,CATSMRQETYGYTF,TGTGCCACCAGCATGAGGCAGGAAACCTATGGCTACACCTTC
TRBV5-1,TRBJ2-2,.,.,CASSGIGNTGELFF,TGCGCCAGCAGCGGGATAGGGAACACCGGGGAGCTGTTTTTT
TRBV11-3,TRBJ2-7,.,.,CASRKGGPSSEQYF,TGTGCCAGCAGGAAAGGGGGGCCGTCGAGCGAGCAGTACTTC
TRBV2,TRBJ2-7,.,.,CASSEQGRQTYEQYF,TGTGCCAGCAGTGAACAAGGCCGGCAGACCTACGAGCAGTACTTC
TRBV28,TRBJ2-7,.,TRBD1,CASRNIKEQGVVRYEQYF,TGTGCCAGCAGAAACATCAAAGAACAGGGGGTTGTTCGCTACGAGCAGTACTTC
TRBV7-9,TRBJ2-3,.,TRBD2,CASSPGGDTDTQYF,TGTGCCAGCAGCCCCGGGGGGGATACAGATACGCAGTATTTT
TRBV10-3,TRBJ1-1,.,TRBD1,CAIRTGQGKAFF,TGTGCCATCAGGACCGGACAGGGTAAAGCTTTCTTT
TRBV10-1,TRBJ2-7,.,TRBD2,CASSDFTSVREQYF,TGCGCCAGCAGTGATTTCACTAGCGTTCGCGAGCAGTACTTC
TRBV11-3,TRBJ2-1,.,.,CASSTPLESGEQFF,TGTGCCAGCAGCACCCCCTTGGAGAGTGGTGAGCAGTTCTTC
TRBV11-3,TRBJ2-7,once,.,CASSSGASSYEQYF,TGTGCCAGCAGCTCAGGGGCCAGCTCCTACGAGCAGTACTTC
TRBV14,TRBJ2-1,.,.,CASSQGVRQRLYNEQFF,TGTGCCAGCAGCCAAGGGGTTCGACAGAGATTGTACAATGAGCAGTTCTTC
TRBV2,TRBJ2-2,.,TRBD2,CASSASGRATGELFF,TGTGCCAGCAGTGCCAGCGGGAGGGCGACCGGGGAGCTGTTTTTT
TRBV5-6,TRBJ2-5,.,.,CASSLGPGQETQYF,TGTGCCAGCAGCTTGGGGCCAGGGCAAGAGACCCAGTACTTC
TRBV12-2,TRBJ1-5,.,.,CASRFATGDHNQPQHF,TGTGCAAGTCGCTTTGCGACAGGGGACCACAATCAGCCCCAGCATTTT
TRBV4-3,TRBJ2-2,.,TRBD1,CASSQDPGQASGELFF,TGCGCCAGCAGCCAAGATCCGGGACAGGCGAGCGGGGAGCTGTTTTTT
TRBV7-2,TRBJ2-3,.,TRBD1,CASSNAGTGVTDTQYF,TGTGCCAGCAGCAACGCCGGGACAGGGGTTACAGATACGCAGTATTTT
TRBV7-9,TRBJ2-7,.,TRBD2,CASSPVGGSKGYEQYF,TGTGCCAGCAGCCCCGTGGGCGGGAGTAAGGGATACGAGCAGTACTTC
TRBV2,TRBJ1-2,.,TRBD1,CASSPGTGLSGYTF,TGTGCCAGCAGCCCCGGGACAGGGCTTTCTGGCTACACCTTC
TRBV27,TRBJ2-7,.,TRBD2,CASSPLAGEGIYEQYF,TGTGCCAGCAGTCCCCTAGCGGGAGAGGGGATCTACGAGCAGTACTTC
TRBV5-1,TRBJ2-2,.,TRBD1,CASSPDRENTGELFF,TGCGCCAGCAGCCCGGACAGGGAGAACACCGGGGAGCTGTTTTTT
TRBV7-9,TRBJ1-2,.,.,CASSLPQGYGYTF,TGTGCCAGCAGCTTGCCCCAGGGTTATGGCTACACCTTC
TRBV5-4,TRBJ2-3,.,TRBD1,CASSLGQGKDTQYF,TGTGCCAGCAGCTTGGGACAGGGGAAAGATACGCAGTATTTT
TRBV9,TRBJ2-3,.,TRBD2,CASSFGRATDTQYF,TGTGCCAGCAGCTTCGGGAGGGCAACAGATACGCAGTATTTT
TRBV28,TRBJ2-1,.,.,CASSPTYNEQFF,TGTGCCAGCAGTCCCACCTACAATGAGCAGTTCTTC
TRBV28,TRBJ2-3,.,.,CASSSRPGPWGTQYF,TGTGCCAGCAGTTCGAGACCTGGCCCCTGGGGTACGCAGTATTTT
TRBV12-5,TRBJ2-6,.,.,CASGLNGANVLTF,TGTGCTAGTGGTTTGAATGGGGCCAACGTCCTGACTTTC
TRBV28,TRBJ1-2,.,.,CASSSVNYGYTF,TGTGCCAGCAGTTCCGTTAACTATGGCTACACCTTC
TRBV27,TRBJ2-2,.,TRBD1,CASRDGTGVSGELFF,TGTGCCAGCAGGGACGGGACAGGGGTTTCCGGGGAGCTGTTTTTT
TRBV2,TRBJ2-5,.,.,CATTASGGTQYF,TGTGCGACGACGGCCTCCGGCGGGACCCAGTACTTC
TRBV4-1,TRBJ2-7,.,TRBD1,CASSRDSRREQYF,TGCGCCAGCAGTAGGGACAGCAGAAGGGAGCAGTACTTC
TRBV4-1,TRBJ1-2,.,.,CASSPIGGRSNYGYTF,TGCGCCAGCAGCCCCATAGGTGGCCGATCTAACTATGGCTACACCTTC
TRBV28,TRBJ1-6,.,.,CASSWTAPKNSPLHF,TGTGCCAGCAGTTGGACAGCACCGAAAAATTCACCCCTCCACTTT
TRBV11-1,TRBJ1-1,.,TRBD1,CASSLNRGRAEAFF,TGTGCCAGCAGCTTAAACAGGGGGCGTGCTGAAGCTTTCTTT
TRBV5-1,TRBJ2-7,.,.,CASSTSPSGSYEQYF,TGCGCCAGCAGCACCTCACCCTCGGGGTCCTACGAGCAGTACTTC
TRBV2,TRBJ1-2,.,.,CASRVGRGLDGYTF,TGTGCCAGCAGGGTCGGACGGGGACTGGATGGCTACACCTTC
TRBV2,TRBJ2-1,.,.,CASSVRGPSYNEQFF,TGTGCCAGCAGTGTTCGGGGGCCGTCCTACAATGAGCAGTTCTTC
TRBV7-2,TRBJ2-2,.,.,CASSLALDTGELFF,TGTGCCAGCAGCTTAGCGCTTGACACCGGGGAGCTGTTTTTT
TRBV6-1,TRBJ2-5,.,.,CASSEAGVRVETQYF,TGTGCCAGCAGTGAAGCGGGGGTAAGGGTGGAGACCCAGTACTTC
TRBV28,TRBJ1-1,few,TRBD1,CASSPGTGRGETEAFF,TGTGCCAGCAGTCCTGGGACAGGGCGAGGGGAGACTGAAGCTTTCTTT
TRBV27,TRBJ2-5,.,.,CASSSTQETQYF,TGTGCCAGCAGTTCGACTCAAGAGACCCAGTACTTC
TRBV18,TRBJ2-3,once,TRBD1,CASTEQGARTDTQYF,TGTGCCAGCACAGAACAGGGGGCTCGCACAGATACGCAGTATTTT
TRBV27,TRBJ1-5,.,.,CASSRPNQPQHF,TGTGCCAGCAGTAGACCAAATCAGCCCCAGCATTTT